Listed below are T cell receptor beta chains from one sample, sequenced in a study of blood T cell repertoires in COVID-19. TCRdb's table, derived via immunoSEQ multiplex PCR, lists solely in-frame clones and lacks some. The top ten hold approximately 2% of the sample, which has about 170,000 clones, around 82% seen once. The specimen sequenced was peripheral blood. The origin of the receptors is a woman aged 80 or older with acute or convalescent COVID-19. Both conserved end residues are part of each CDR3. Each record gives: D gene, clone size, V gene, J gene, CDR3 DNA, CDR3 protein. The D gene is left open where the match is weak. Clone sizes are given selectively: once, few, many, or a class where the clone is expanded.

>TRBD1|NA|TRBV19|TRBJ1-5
TGTGCCAGTAGTACGGAGGGGGCTACCAATCAGCCCCAGCATTTT
CASSTEGATNQPQHF
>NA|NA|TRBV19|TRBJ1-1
TGTGCCAGTAGTATGAGTCAGAACACTGAAGCTTTCTTT
CASSMSQNTEAFF
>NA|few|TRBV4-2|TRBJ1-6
TGTGCCAGCAGCCAAGGCGGGATGAATAATTCACCCCTCCACTTT
CASSQGGMNNSPLHF
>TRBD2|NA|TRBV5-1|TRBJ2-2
TGCGCCAGCAGCTCTAGCGGCACCGGGGAGCTGTTTTTT
CASSSSGTGELFF
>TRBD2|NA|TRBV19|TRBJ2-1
TGTGCCAGTAGTATAGCCGGACTAGCGGGGGGTAGTCGCGACAATGAGCAGTTCTTC
CASSIAGLAGGSRDNEQFF
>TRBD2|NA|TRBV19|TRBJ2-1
TGTGCCAGTAGTATTCGCCACGGGACTAGTAACGATGAGCAGTTCTTC
CASSIRHGTSNDEQFF
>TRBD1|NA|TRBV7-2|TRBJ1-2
TGTGCCAGCAGCTTAAGAGGACAGGGGAATGGCTACACCTTC
CASSLRGQGNGYTF
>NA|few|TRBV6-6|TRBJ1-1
TGTGCCAGCAGTTACTCGATAGGGGGTGTGAACACTGAAGCTTTCTTT
CASSYSIGGVNTEAFF
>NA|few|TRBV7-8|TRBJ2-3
TGTGCCAGCAGCTTAGACGGGAACACAGATACGCAGTATTTT
CASSLDGNTDTQYF
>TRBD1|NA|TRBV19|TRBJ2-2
TGTGCCAGTAGTACCACAGGGGGCAGGGGGGAGCTGTTTTTT
CASSTTGGRGELFF
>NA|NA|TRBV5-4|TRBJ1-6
TGTGCCAGCAGCTTGAACCCAGATTCAACCCTCCACTTT
CASSLNPDSTLHF
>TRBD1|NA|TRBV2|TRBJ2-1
TGTGCCAGCAGTGGACAGGGGGCCAGAGGTGAGCAGTTCTTC
CASSGQGARGEQFF
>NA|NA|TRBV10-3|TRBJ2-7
TGTGCCATCGGGAGCGGGCGGGCTCACGAGCAGTACTTC
CAIGSGRAHEQYF
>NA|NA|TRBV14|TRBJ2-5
TGTGCCAGCAGCCCGGGGGTAGCCGAGTTAGCAGAGACCCAGTACTTC
CASSPGVAELAETQYF
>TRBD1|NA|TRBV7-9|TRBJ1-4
TGTGCCAGCAGCTTGACAGGGGCCGAGGATGAAAAACTGTTTTTT
CASSLTGAEDEKLFF
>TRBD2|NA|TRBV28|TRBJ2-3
TGTGCCAGCAGTTTAGAGCGGGAGGATCGCACAGATACGCAGTATTTT
CASSLEREDRTDTQYF
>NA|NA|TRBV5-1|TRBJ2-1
TGCGCCAGCAGAGGCCAGGGGTTCAATGAGCAGTTCTTC
CASRGQGFNEQFF
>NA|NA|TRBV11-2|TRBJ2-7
TGTGCCAGCAGCTTGGACAGTCCCAACTACGAGCAGTACTTC
CASSLDSPNYEQYF
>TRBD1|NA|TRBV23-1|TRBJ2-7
TGCGCCAGCAGTCAAAATAGATGGAGACACAGGGGGCGACCCTACGAGCAGTACTTC
CASSQNRWRHRGRPYEQYF
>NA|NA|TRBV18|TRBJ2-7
TGTGCCAGCTCACGCACAGGGATCTCATACGAGCAGTACTTC
CASSRTGISYEQYF
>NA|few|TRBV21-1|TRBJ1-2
TGTGCCAGCAGCAAAGCGTTACGAGTAAACTATGGCTACACCTTC
CASSKALRVNYGYTF
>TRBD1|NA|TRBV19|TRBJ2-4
TGTGCCAGTACACCGGGACAGGGCCACATTCAGTACTTC
CASTPGQGHIQYF
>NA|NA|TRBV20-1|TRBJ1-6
TGCAGTGCTAGTCCAGGGCCATATAATTCACCCCTCCACTTT
CSASPGPYNSPLHF
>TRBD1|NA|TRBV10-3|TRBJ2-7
TGTGCCATTCGGGGACAGACCTACGAGCAGTACTTC
CAIRGQTYEQYF
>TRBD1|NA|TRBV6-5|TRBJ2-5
TGTGCCAGCAGTTATCCACAGGGGGCTAAAGAGACCCAGTACTTC
CASSYPQGAKETQYF
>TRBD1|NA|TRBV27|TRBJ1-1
TGTGCCAGCAGTCGGGGACAGGGATGGGGGACTGAAGCTTTCTTT
CASSRGQGWGTEAFF
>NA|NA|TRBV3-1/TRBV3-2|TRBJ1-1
TGTGCCAGCAGCCTCTCCGAGACAGCTCGAGCTTTCTTT
CASSLSETARAFF
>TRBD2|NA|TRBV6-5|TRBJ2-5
TGTGCCAGCAGGGTAGCGGGGGGGTACCAAGAGACCCAGTACTTC
CASRVAGGYQETQYF
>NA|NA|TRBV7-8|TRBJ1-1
TGTGCCAGCAGCTTAAAGGGGGACACTGAAGCTTTCTTT
CASSLKGDTEAFF
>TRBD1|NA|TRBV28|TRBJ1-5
TGTGCCAGCAGTACTACAGGGGGCCTCAATCAGCCCCAGCATTTT
CASSTTGGLNQPQHF
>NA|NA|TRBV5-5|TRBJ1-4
TGTGCCAGCAGCGCACGCGGTTCTTCAACTAATGAAAAACTGTTTTTT
CASSARGSSTNEKLFF
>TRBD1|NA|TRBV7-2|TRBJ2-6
TGTGCCAGCAGCTTTGACAGGGGGTCTGGGGCCAACGTCCTGACTTTC
CASSFDRGSGANVLTF
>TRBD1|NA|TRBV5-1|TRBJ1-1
TGCGCCAGCAGCATAGGGACAGGGTATTCGAACACTGAAGCTTTCTTT
CASSIGTGYSNTEAFF
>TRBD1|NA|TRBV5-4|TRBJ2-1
TGTGCCAGCAGCCTGGACAGGATCTATAACAATGAGCAGTTCTTC
CASSLDRIYNNEQFF
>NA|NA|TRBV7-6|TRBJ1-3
TGTGCCAGCATAGGGAGCTCTGGAAACACCATATATTTT
CASIGSSGNTIYF
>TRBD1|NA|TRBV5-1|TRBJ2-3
TGCGCCAGCAGTGGACAGGGCACAGATACGCAGTATTTT
CASSGQGTDTQYF
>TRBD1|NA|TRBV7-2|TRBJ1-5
TGTGCCAGCAGCCATCCAGGGGGCGCGGGTAGCAATCAGCCCCAGCATTTT
CASSHPGGAGSNQPQHF
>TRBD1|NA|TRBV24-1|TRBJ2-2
TGTGCCACCAGTGACGCCGGGACAGGGGGTCGGCACGGGGAGCTGTTTTTT
CATSDAGTGGRHGELFF
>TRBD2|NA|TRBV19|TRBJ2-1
TGTGCCAGTAGTACGACTAGCGGGCTCGTCGGGCAGTTCTTC
CASSTTSGLVGQFF
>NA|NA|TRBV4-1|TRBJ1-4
TGCGCCAGCAGCCAGACCAGGGGCGAAAAACTGTTTTTT
CASSQTRGEKLFF